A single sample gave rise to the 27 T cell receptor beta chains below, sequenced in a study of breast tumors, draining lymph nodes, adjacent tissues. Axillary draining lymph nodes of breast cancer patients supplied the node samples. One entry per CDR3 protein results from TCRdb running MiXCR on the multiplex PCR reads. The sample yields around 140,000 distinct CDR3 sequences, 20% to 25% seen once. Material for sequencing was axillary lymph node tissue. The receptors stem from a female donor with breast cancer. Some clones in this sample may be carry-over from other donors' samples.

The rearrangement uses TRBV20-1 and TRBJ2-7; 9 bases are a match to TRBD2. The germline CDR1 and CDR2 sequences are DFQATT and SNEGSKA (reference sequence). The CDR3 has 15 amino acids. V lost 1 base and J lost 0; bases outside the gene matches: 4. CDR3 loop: CSARASGTCSYEQYF. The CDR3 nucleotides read TGCAGTGCTAGAGCTAGCGGGACTTGCTCCTACGAGCAGTACTTC.

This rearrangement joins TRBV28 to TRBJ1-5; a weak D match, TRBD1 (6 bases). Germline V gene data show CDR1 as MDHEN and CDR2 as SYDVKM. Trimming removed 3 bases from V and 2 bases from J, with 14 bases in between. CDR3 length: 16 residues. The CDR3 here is CASSFYTGWGNQPQHF. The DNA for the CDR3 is TGTGCCAGCAGTTTTTACACAGGGTGGGGCAATCAGCCCCAGCATTTT. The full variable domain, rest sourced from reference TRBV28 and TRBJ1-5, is DVKVTQSSRYLVKRTGEKVFLECVQDMDHENMFWYRQDPGLGLRLIYFSYDVKMKEKGDIPEGYSVSREKKERFSLILESASTNQTSMYLCASSFYTGWGNQPQHFGDGTRLSIL.

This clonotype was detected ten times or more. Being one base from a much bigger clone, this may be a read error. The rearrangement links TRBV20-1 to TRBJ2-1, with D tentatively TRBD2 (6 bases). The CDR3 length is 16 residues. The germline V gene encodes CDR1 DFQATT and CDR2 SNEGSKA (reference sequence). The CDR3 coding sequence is TGCAATGCTAGGTGGGGGACTTCGAGCTCCTACAATGAGCAGTTCTTC. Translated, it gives CNARWGTSSSYNEQFF.

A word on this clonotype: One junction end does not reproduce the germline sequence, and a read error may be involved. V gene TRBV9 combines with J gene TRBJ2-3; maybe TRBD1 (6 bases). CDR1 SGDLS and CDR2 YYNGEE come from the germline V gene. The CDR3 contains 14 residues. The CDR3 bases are TGTGCCGGCAGCCCCGGGACAAGCACAGATACACAGTATTTT. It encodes CAGSPGTSTDTQYF.

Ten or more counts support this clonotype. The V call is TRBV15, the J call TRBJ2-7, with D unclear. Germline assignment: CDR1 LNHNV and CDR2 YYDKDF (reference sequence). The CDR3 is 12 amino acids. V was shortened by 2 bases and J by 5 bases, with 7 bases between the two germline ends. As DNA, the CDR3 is TGTGCCACCAGCAGATCCGACCACGAGCAGTACTTC. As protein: CATSRSDHEQYF.

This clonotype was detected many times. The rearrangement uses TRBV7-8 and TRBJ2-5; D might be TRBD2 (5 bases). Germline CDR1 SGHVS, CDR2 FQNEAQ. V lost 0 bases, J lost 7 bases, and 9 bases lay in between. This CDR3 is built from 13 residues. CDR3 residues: CASSLAGRGTQYF. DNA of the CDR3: TGTGCCAGCAGCTTAGCGGGCCGGGGGACCCAGTACTTC.

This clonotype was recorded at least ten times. The CDR3 bases are TGTGCCAGCAGACCTACCGGACAGGATTCATATGGCTACACCTTC. Protein sequence: CASRPTGQDSYGYTF. This chain links TRBV6-2 or TRBV6-3 with TRBJ1-2; TRBD1 aligns across 7 bases. Trimming removed 6 bases from V and 5 bases from J; junction bases left unmatched: 12. CDR3 length: 15 residues. Looked up from germline, CDR1 is MNHEY and CDR2 is SVGEGT.

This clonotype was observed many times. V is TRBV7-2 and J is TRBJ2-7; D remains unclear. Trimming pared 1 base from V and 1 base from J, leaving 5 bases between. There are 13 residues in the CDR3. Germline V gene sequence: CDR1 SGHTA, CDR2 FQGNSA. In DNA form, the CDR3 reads TGTGCCAGCAGCTTAGGTCCATCCTACGAGCAGTACTTC. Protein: CASSLGPSYEQYF.

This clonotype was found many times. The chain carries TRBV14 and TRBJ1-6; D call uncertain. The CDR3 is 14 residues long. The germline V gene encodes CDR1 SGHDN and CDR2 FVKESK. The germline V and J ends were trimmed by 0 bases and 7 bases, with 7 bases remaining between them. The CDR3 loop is CASSQDLGNSPLHF. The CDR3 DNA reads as TGTGCCAGCAGCCAAGATCTGGGGAATTCACCCCTCCACTTT.

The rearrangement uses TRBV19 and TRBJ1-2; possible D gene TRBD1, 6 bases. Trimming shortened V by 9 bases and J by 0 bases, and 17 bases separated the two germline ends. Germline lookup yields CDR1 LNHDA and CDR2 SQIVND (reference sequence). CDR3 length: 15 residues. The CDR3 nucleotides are TGTGCCAGCACGGGGGACAATCAACCTAACTATGGCTACACCTTC. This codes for CASTGDNQPNYGYTF.

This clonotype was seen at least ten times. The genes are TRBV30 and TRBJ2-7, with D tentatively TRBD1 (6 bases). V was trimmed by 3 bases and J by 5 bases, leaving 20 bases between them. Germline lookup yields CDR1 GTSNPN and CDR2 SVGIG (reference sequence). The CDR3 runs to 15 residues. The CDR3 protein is CAWSAGTIGQNEQYF. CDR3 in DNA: TGTGCCTGGAGCGCCGGGACAATTGGTCAGAACGAGCAGTACTTC.

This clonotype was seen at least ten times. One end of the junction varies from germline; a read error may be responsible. CDR3 DNA sequence: TGTGCCAGCAGCGTGACTAGCACCGATACGCAGTATTTT. This encodes CASSVTSTDTQYF. The V and J genes are TRBV9 and TRBJ2-3, with 7 bases that match TRBD2. Looked up from germline, CDR1 is SGDLS and CDR2 is YYNGEE. CDR3 length: 13 residues. The whole variable domain, remainder taken from reference TRBV9 and TRBJ2-3, is DSGVTQTPKHLITATGQRVTLRCSPRSGDLSVYWYQQSLDQGLQFLIQYYNGEERAKGNILERFSAQQFPDLHSELNLSSLELGDSALYFCASSVTSTDTQYFGPGTRLTVL.

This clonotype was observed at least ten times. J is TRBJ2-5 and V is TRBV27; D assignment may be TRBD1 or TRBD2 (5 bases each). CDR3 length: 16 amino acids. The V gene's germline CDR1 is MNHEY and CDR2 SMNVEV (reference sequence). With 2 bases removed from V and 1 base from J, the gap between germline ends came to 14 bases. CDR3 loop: CASSLAGKGTQETQYF. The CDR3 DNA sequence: TGTGCCAGCAGTTTAGCAGGGAAAGGGACCCAAGAGACCCAGTACTTC.

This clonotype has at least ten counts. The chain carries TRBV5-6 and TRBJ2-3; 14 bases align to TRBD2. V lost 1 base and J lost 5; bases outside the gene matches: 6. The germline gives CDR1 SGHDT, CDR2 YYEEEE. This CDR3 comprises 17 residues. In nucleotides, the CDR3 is TGTGCCAGCAGCTTGTTGGGACTAGCGGGAGTGGAAGATACGCAGTATTTT. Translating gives CASSLLGLAGVEDTQYF.

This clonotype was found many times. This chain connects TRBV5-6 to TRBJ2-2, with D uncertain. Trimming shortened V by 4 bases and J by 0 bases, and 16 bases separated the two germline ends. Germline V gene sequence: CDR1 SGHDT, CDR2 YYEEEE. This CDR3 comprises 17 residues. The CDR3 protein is CASSTKGRFANTGELFF. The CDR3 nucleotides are TGTGCCAGCAGCACGAAAGGGCGTTTCGCGAACACCGGGGAGCTGTTTTTT.

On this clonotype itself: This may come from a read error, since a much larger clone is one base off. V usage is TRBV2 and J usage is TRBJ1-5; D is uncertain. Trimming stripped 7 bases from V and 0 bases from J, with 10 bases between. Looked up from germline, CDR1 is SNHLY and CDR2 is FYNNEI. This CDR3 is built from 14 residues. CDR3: CASIAGNSNQPQHF. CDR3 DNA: TGTGCCAGCATTGCGGGCAATAGCAATCAGCCCCAGCATTTT.

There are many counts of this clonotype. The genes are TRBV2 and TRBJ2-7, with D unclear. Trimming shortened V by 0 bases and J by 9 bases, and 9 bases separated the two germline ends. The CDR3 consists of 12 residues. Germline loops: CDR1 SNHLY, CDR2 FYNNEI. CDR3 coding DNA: TGTGCCAGCAGTGAAGCGCTGACGGTGCAGTACTTC. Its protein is CASSEALTVQYF.

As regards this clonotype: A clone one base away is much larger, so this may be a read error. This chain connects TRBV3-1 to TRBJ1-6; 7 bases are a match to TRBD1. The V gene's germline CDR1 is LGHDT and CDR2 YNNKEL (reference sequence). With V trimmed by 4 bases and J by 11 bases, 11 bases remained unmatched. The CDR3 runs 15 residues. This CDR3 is CASSRRDSGNPPLHF. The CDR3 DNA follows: TGTGCCAGCAGCCGTCGGGACAGCGGGAATCCACCCCTCCACTTT.

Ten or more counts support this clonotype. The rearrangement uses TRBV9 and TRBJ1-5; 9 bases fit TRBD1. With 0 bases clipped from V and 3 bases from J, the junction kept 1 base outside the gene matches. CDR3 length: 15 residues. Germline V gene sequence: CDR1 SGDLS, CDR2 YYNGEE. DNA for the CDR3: TGTGCCAGCAGCGTAGGGGACAGGGACAATCAGCCCCAGCATTTT. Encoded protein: CASSVGDRDNQPQHF.

The CDR3 here is CAWSPLGGEESETQYF. For the CDR3, the DNA is TGTGCCTGGAGTCCCCTAGGGGGAGAGGAATCGGAGACCCAGTACTTC. The chain joins TRBV30 to TRBJ2-5; D perhaps matches TRBD1 (6 bases). Germline V gene sequence: CDR1 GTSNPN, CDR2 SVGIG (reference sequence). Trimming removed 2 bases from V and 5 bases from J, with 21 bases in between. This CDR3 is built from 16 residues.

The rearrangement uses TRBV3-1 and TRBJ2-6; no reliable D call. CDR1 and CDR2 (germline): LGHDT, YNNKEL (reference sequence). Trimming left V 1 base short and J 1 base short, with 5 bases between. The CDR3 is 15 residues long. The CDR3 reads CASSQAGSGANVLTF. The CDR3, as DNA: TGTGCCAGCAGCCAAGCCGGGTCTGGGGCCAACGTCCTGACTTTC.

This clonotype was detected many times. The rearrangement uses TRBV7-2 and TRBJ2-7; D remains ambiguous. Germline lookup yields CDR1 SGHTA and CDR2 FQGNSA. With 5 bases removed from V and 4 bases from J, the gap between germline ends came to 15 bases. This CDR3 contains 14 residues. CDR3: CASSPRRPPYEQYF. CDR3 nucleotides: TGTGCCAGCAGCCCTAGGCGCCCCCCATACGAGCAGTACTTC.

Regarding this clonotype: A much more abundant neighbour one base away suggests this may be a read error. CDR3 DNA: TGCGCCAGCAGCTACACCTTGCTGGGCACCGGGGAGCTGTTTTTT. This translates into CASSYTLLGTGELFF. The rearrangement links TRBV5-1 to TRBJ2-2; D not resolved. V lost 3 bases and J lost 4, with 13 bases in between. This CDR3 has 15 residues. Germline V lookup: CDR1 SGHRS, CDR2 YFSETQ.

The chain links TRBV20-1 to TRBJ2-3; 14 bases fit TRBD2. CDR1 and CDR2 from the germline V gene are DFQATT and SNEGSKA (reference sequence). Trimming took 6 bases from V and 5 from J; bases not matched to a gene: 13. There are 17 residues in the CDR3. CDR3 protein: CSAQPSGLAGVVDTQYF. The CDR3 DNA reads TGCAGTGCGCAACCCTCGGGACTAGCGGGAGTGGTAGATACGCAGTATTTT.

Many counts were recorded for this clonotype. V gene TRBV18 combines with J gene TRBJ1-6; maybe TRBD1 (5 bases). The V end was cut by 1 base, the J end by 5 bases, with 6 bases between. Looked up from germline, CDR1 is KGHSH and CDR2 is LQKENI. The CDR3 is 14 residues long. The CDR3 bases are TGTGCCAGCTCACCACAGGGGAATAATTCACCCCTCCACTTT. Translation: CASSPQGNNSPLHF.

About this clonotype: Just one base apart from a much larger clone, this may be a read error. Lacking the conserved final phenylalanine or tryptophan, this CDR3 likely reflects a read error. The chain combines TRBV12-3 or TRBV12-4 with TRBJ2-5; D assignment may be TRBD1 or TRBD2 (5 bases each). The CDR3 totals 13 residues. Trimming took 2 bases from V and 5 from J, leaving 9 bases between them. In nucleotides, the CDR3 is TGTGCCAGCAGTTTAAGGGGAGCGGAGACCCAGTACTCC. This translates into CASSLRGAETQYS.

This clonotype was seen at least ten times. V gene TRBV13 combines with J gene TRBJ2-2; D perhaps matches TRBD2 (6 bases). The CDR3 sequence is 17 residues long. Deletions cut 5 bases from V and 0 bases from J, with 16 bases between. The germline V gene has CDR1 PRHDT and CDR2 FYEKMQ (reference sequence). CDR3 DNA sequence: TGTGCCAGCAGCAAGTGGGAGGAGATAACGAACACCGGGGAGCTGTTTTTT. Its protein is CASSKWEEITNTGELFF.